The present entry profiles one TCR beta chain with its context. What antigen it recognizes has not been identified. Nothing much larger sits one base from this clone, and base qualities are not available. The sample originates from a study of blood T cell repertoires in COVID-19 (dated by TCRdb to between 2020 and 2021). Describing the broader study: Samples from collaborators originated in the United States, Italy and Spain and spanned both the acute and convalescent phases of COVID-19. Sample metadata almost always included a de-identified subject ID, COVID-19 status, age in years and sex. The repertoires were released in a freely available public database meant as a resource for research on the immune response to SARS-CoV-2. Where available, HLA class I and class II types were obtained from metadata supplied by the sample provider rather than from assay-based typing. The material from the prospective study consisted of cDNA or gDNA derived from T cells, B-cell-depleted T cells, or PBMCs. Deeply sampled blood TCRbeta repertoires from subjects exposed to, actively infected with, or recovered from COVID-19 were included in the dataset. Samples were obtained from the ongoing ImmuneRACE study (first 160 participants) and from about 1,300 subjects provided by 6 global collaborators.

Participants in the prospective study were enrolled through a virtual design, were aged roughly 18 to 100 years, and lived in approximately 25 United States geographic areas. In the prospective study, cohorts were assigned on the basis of participant-reported clinical history obtained from a screening survey and a study questionnaire. Mobile phlebotomists in the prospective study collected whole blood, serum and a nasopharyngeal or oropharyngeal swab from every participant. Participants in the prospective study had the option to provide additional blood draws and questionnaires over a roughly 2-month period. Blood samples from the prospective study were shipped frozen or at room temperature prior to DNA extraction. The immunoSEQ Assay, a bias-controlled multiplex PCR, was used to amplify TCRbeta CDR3 regions from genomic DNA. The authors processed their data as follows. Within the assay, amplification of reference gene primers was used to estimate how many nucleated cells each sample contained. To quantify the absolute abundance of each unique TCRbeta CDR3 rearrangement, sequence reads were collapsed and filtered. For each sample, productive Simpson clonality was calculated as the square root of Simpson's diversity index over productive rearrangements. TCRdb provides this immuneACCESS table in a form limited to in-frame rearrangements. Some clones are lacking; in checked studies, under half of them reflect an unresolved V gene, and why the rest are absent is not known. D and trimming were read from the DNA, whereas the V and J calls and clone size are those reported in that table. The sample contains 88,000 or so clones, about 89% of them found a single time. The top ten clones comprise around 1% of the sample.

The paper as a whole reports these results and caveats: The amount of clinical and demographic metadata varied by source and participant and was provided uncurated.

The material sequenced was PBMCs or T cells enriched from blood (not recorded which). The TCR originated in a woman aged 45-60 years with acute COVID-19.

The DNA reads TGTGCCAACACCCCCTCGTACAGTCTTATGAGCACTGAAGCTTTCTTT. This codes for CANTPSYSLMSTEAFF. The receptor chain draws on TRBV2 and TRBJ1-1; confidence is insufficient to name the D gene. The germline V gene yields SNHLY for CDR1 and FYNNEI for CDR2. V loses 10 bases of germline sequence and J loses 4 bases, and the interval between the two ends is 25 bases. The CDR3, cysteine through phenylalanine, is 16 amino acids long. Just the 48-base CDR3 DNA is kept, in frame starting at base 1.